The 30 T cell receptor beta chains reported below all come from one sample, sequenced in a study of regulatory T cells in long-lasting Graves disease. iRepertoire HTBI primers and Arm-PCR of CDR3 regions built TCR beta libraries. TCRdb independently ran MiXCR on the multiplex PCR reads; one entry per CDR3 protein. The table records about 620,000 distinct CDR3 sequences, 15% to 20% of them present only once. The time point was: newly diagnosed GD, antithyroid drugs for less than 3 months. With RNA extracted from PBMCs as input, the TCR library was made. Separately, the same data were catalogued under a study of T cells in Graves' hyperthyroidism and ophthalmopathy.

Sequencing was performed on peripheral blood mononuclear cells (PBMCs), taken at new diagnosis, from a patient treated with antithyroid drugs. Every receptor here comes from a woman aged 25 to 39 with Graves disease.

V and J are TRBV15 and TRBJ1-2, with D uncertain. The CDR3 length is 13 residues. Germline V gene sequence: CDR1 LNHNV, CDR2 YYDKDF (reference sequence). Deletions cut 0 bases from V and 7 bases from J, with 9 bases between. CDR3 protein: CATSRDDRGGYTF. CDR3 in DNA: TGTGCCACCAGCAGAGATGATCGCGGTGGCTACACCTTC.

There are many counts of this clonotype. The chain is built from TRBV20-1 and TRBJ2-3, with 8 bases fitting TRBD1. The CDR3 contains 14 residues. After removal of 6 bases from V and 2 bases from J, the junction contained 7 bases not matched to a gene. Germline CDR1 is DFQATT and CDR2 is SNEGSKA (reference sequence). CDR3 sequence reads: CSANRGSDTDTQYF. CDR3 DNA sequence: TGCAGTGCAAACAGGGGGTCAGACACAGATACGCAGTATTTT.

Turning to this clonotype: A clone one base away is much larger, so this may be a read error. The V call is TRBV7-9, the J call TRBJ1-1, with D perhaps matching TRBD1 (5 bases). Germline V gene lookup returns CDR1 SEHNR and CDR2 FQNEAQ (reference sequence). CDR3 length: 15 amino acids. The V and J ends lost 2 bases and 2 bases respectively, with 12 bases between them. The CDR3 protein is CASSLTTDINTEAFF. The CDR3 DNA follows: TGTGCCAGCAGCTTAACGACAGACATAAACACTGAAGCTTTCTTT. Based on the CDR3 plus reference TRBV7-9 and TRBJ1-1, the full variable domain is DTGVSQNPRHKITKRGQNVTFRCDPISEHNRLYWYRQTLGQGPEFLTYFQNEAQLEKSRLLSDRFSAERPKGSFSTLEIQRTEQGDSAMYLCASSLTTDINTEAFFGQGTRLTVV.

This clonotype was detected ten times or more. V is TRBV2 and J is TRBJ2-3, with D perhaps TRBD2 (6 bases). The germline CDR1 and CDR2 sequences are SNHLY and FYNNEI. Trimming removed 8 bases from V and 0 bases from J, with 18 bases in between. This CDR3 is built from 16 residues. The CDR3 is CASAKDSGYSTDTQYF. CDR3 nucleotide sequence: TGTGCCAGCGCCAAGGATAGCGGCTATAGCACAGATACGCAGTATTTT. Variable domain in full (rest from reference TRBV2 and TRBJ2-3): EPEVTQTPSHQVTQMGQEVILRCVPISNHLYFYWYRQILGQKVEFLVSFYNNEISEKSEIFDDQFSVERPDGSNFTLKIRSTKLEDSAMYFCASAKDSGYSTDTQYFGPGTRLTVL.

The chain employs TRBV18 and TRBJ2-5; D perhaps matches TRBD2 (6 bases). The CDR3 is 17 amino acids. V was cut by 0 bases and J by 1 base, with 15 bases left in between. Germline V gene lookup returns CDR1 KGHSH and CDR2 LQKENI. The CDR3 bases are TGTGCCAGCTCACCACCCTGGGGCGCCGGGGGCCAAGAGACCCAGTACTTC. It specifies CASSPPWGAGGQETQYF. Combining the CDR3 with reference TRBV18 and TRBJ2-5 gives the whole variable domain NAGVMQNPRHLVRRRGQEARLRCSPMKGHSHVYWYRQLPEEGLKFMVYLQKENIIDESGMPKERFSAEFPKEGPSILRIQQVVRGDSAAYFCASSPPWGAGGQETQYFGPGTRLLVL.

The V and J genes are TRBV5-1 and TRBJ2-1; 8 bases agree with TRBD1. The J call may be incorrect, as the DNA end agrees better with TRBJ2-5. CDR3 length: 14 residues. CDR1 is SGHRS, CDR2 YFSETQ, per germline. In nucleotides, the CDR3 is TGCGCCAGCAGCCGTAAGACAGGGGCCGAGACCCAGTACTTC. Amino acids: CASSRKTGAETQYF.

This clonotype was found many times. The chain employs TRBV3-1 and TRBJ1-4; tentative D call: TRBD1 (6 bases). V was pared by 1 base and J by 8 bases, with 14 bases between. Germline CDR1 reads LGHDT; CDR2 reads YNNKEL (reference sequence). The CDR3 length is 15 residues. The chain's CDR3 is CASSQGRGGGEKLFF. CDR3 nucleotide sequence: TGTGCCAGCAGCCAAGGCAGGGGCGGAGGCGAAAAACTGTTTTTT. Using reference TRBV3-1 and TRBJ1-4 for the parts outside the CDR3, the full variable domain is DTAVSQTPKYLVTQMGNDKSIKCEQNLGHDTMYWYKQDSKKFLKIMFSYNNKELIINETVPNRFSPKSPDKAHLNLHINSLELGDSAVYFCASSQGRGGGEKLFFGSGTQLSVL.

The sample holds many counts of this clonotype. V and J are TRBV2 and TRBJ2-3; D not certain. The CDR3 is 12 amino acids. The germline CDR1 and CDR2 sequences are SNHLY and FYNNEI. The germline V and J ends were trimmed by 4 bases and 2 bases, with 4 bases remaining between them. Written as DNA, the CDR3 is TGTGCCAGCAGTGCACACACAGATACGCAGTATTTT. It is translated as CASSAHTDTQYF.

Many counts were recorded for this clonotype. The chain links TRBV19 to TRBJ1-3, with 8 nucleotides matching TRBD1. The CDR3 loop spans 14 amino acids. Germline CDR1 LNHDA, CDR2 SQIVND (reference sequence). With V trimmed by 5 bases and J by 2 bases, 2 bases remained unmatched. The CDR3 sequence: CASSVQGAGNTIYF. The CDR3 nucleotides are TGTGCCAGTAGTGTACAGGGGGCTGGAAACACCATATATTTT.

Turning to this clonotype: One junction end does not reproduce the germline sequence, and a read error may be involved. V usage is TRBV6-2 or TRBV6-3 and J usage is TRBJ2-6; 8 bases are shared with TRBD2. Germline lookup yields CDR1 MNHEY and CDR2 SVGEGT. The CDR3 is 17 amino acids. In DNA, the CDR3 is TGTACCAGCAGCTACCGGGGGGGGAACTCTGGGGCCAACGTCCTGACTTTC. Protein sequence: CTSSYRGGNSGANVLTF.

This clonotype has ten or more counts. The CDR3 is CASQPEGQGNTEAFF. The CDR3 DNA sequence: TGTGCCAGCCAACCTGAGGGACAGGGGAACACTGAAGCTTTCTTT. The chain has TRBV28 and TRBJ1-1; 9 bases align to TRBD1. This CDR3 contains 15 residues. The V segment lost 8 bases and the J segment 1 base; nucleotides outside the gene matches: 8. Germline V gene lookup returns CDR1 MDHEN and CDR2 SYDVKM.

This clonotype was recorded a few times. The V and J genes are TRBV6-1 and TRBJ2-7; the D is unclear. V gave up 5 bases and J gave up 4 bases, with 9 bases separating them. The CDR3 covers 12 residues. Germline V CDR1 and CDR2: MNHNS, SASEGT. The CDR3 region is CASSRISYEQYF. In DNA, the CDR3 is TGTGCCAGCAGTCGAATCTCATACGAGCAGTACTTC.

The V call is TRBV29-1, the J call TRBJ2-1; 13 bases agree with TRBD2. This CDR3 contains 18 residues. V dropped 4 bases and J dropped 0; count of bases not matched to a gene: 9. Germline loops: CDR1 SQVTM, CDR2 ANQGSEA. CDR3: CSVVWGLAGQSSYNEQFF. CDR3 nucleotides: TGCAGCGTTGTATGGGGACTAGCGGGGCAGAGCTCCTACAATGAGCAGTTCTTC.

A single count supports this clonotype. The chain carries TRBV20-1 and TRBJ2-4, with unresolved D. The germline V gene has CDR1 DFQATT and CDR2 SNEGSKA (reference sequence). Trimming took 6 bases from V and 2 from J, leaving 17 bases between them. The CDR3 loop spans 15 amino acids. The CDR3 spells CSAPGPKVPKNIQYF. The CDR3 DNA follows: TGCAGTGCCCCCGGACCTAAGGTCCCCAAAAACATTCAGTACTTC.

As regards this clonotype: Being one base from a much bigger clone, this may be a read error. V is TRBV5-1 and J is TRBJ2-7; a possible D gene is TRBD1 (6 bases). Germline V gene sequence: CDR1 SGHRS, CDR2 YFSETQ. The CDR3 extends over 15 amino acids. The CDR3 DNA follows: TGCGCCAGCAGGACCCGGGACACCTTCTCCTACAAGCAGTACTTC. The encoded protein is CASRTRDTFSYKQYF.

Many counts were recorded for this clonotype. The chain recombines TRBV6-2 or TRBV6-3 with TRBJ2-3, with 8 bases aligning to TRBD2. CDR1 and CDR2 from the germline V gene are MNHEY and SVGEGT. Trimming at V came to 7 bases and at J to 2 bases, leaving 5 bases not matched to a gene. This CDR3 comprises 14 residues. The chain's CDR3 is CASKLAVDTDTQYF. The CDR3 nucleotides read TGTGCCAGCAAACTAGCGGTAGACACAGATACGCAGTATTTT.

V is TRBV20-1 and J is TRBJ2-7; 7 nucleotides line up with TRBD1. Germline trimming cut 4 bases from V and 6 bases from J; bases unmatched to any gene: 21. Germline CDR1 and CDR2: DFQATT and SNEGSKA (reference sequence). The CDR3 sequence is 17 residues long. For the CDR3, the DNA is TGCAGTGCTATCGGGACAGCTTGGGGAAAGGGGCTTTTCGAGCAGTACTTC. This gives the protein CSAIGTAWGKGLFEQYF.

CDR3 in DNA: TGCAGTGCTAGAGCCTTACTAGCACACCAGGCGGATGAGCAGTTCTTC. It specifies CSARALLAHQADEQFF. V usage is TRBV20-1 and J usage is TRBJ2-1, with D tentatively TRBD2 (6 bases). V shed 1 base and J shed 8 bases, with 21 bases lying between them. The CDR3 spans 16 residues. Looked up from germline, CDR1 is DFQATT and CDR2 is SNEGSKA (reference sequence).

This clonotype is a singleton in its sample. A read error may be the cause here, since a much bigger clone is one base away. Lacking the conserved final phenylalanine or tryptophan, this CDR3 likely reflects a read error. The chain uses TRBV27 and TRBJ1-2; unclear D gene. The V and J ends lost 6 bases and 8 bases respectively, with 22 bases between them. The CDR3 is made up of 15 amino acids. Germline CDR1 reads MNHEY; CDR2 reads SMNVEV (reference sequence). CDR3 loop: CASSLTRITMEGYTL. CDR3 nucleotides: TGTGCCAGCAGCCTGACTCGGATAACTATGGAGGGCTACACCCTC.

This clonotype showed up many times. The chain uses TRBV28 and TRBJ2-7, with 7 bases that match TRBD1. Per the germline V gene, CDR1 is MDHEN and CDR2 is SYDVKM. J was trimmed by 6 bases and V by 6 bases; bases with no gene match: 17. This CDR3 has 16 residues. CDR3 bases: TGTGCCAGCAGCTCACAGGCGACAGGGAGTAGGGCCGAGCAGTACTTC. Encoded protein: CASSSQATGSRAEQYF.

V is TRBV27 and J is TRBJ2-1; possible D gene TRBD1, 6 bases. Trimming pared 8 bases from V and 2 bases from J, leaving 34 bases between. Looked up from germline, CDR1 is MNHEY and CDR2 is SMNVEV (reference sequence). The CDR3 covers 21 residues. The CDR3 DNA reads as TGTGCCAGCCGCCTCTTCCCACCCAACCTCTCAGGGGACACTGCCTACAATGAGCAGTTCTTC. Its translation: CASRLFPPNLSGDTAYNEQFF.

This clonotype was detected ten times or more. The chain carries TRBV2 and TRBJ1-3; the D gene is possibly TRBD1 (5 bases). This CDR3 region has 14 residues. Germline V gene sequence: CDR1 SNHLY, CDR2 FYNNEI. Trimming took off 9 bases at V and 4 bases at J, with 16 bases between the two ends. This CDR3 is CASPGRSGGNTIYF. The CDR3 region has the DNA TGTGCCAGTCCAGGGCGCTCGGGAGGAAACACCATATATTTT.

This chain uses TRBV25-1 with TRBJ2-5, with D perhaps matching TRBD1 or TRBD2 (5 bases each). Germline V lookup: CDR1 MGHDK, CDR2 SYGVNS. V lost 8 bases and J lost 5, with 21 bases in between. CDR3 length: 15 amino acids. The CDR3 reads CASEGPRGVMETQYF. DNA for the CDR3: TGTGCCAGCGAAGGGCCTAGAGGGGTCATGGAGACCCAGTACTTC.

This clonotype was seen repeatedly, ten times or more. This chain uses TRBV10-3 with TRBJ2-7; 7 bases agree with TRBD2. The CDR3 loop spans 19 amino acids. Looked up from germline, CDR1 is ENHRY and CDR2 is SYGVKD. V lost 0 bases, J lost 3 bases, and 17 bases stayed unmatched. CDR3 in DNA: TGTGCCATCAGTGAGTCTTTTGGGAAAGCGGGACCTAGAGGCTACGAGCAGTACTTC. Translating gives CAISESFGKAGPRGYEQYF.

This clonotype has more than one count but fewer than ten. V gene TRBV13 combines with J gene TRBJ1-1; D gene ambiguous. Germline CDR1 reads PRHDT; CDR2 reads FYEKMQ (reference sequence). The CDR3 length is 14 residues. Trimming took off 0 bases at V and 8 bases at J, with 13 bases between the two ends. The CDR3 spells CASSLGRLLQEAFF. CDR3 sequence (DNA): TGTGCCAGCAGCTTAGGTCGTCTCCTCCAGGAAGCTTTCTTT.

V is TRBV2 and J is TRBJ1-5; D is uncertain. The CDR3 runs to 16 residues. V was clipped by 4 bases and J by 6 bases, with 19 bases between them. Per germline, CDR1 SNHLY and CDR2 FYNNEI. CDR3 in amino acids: CASSVKGLVSGQPQHF. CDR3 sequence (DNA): TGTGCCAGCAGTGTTAAGGGTTTAGTTTCGGGTCAGCCCCAGCATTTT.

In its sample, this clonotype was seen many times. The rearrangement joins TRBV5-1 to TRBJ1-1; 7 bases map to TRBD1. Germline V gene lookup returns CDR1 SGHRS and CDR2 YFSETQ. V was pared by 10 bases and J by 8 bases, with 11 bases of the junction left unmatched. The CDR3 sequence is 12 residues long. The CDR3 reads CASRSPTGEAFF. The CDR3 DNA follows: TGCGCCTCCCGAAGTCCGACAGGGGAAGCTTTCTTT.

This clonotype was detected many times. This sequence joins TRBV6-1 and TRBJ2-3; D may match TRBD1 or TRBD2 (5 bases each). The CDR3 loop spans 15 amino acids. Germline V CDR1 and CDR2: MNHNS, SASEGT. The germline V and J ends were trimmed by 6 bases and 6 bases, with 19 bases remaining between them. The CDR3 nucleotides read TGTGCCAGCAGATTTTCTTCGGGACGAGAGGATACGCAGTATTTT. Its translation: CASRFSSGREDTQYF.

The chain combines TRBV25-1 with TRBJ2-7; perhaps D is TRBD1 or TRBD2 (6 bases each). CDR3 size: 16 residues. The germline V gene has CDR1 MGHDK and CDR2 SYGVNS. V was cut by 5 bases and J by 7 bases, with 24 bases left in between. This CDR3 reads CASSRGGGTYFGEQYF. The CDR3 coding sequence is TGTGCCAGCAGTCGAGGTGGGGGGACATACTTTGGAGAGCAGTACTTC.

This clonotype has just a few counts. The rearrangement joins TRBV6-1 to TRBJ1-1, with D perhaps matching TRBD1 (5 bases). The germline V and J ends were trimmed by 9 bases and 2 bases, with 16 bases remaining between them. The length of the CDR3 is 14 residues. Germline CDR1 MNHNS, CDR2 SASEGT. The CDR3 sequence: CASSEITGNTEAFF. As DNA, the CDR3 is TGTGCCAGTTCCGAAATAACAGGAAACACTGAAGCTTTCTTT.